These 10 T cell receptor beta chains were sequenced from one sample in a study of shared clonotypes between healthy human individuals (dated by TCRdb to about 2020). Libraries were prepared through the immunoSEQ multiplex PCR assay. TCRdb carries this immuneACCESS record with in-frame sequences only. Its versions omit some clonotypes, under half of them owing to an unresolved V gene in the studies checked, with the rest unexplained. The sample includes millions of clones, with about 92% observed a single time. The ten largest clones add up to 0.35% to 0.5% of the sample. The sequenced material came from naive CD4+ T cells from PBMCs. What this sample's cell subset or site label stands for: CD45RA+ positively selected. These receptor sequences come from a man between 18 and 29 years old in good health. Some clones in this sample may be carry-over from other donors' samples.

The chain joins TRBV28 to TRBJ2-5, with TRBD1 matching 8 bases. V lost 2 bases to trimming and J lost 5 bases; unmatched junction nucleotides: 7. Germline CDR1 reads MDHEN; CDR2 reads SYDVKM. The CDR3 is 15 amino acids. DNA of the CDR3: TGTGCCAGCAGTTTAAGGCAGGGGGCCGCTGAGACCCAGTACTTC. This gives the protein CASSLRQGAAETQYF.

The rearrangement joins TRBV4-1 to TRBJ1-2; D call uncertain. The CDR3 consists of 16 residues. The V end was cut by 1 base, the J end by 2 bases, with 14 bases between. CDR1 is MGHRA and CDR2 is YSYEKL in the germline V gene. The CDR3 DNA reads TGCGCCAGCAGCCAAGGGCGGGCTCGTCGAAACTATGGCTACACCTTC. Protein product: CASSQGRARRNYGYTF.

This chain joins TRBV27 and TRBJ2-7, with D uncertain. Germline V gives CDR1 MNHEY, CDR2 SMNVEV (reference sequence). The CDR3 is 15 residues long. The V and J ends lost 4 bases and 7 bases respectively, with 20 bases between them. The DNA of the CDR3 is TGTGCCAGCAGTTGGGCGCCATCAAGGGCTCGGGAGCAGTACTTC. It yields the protein CASSWAPSRAREQYF.

About this clone itself: This sample also contains other DNA sequences that code for the same CDR3. The V call is TRBV18, the J call TRBJ1-4; D perhaps matches TRBD1 (5 bases). This CDR3 is built from 15 residues. V lost 0 bases and J 5 bases, leaving 10 bases between the germline ends. Germline lookup yields CDR1 KGHSH and CDR2 LQKENI. The chain's CDR3 is CASSPPGQVNEKLFF. The CDR3 DNA sequence: TGTGCCAGCTCACCACCCGGACAAGTAAATGAAAAACTGTTTTTT.

This clone was seen once. CDR3 amino acids: CASTIAGAETQYF. CDR3 bases: TGCGCCAGCACGATCGCGGGAGCAGAGACCCAGTACTTC. The chain has TRBV10-2 and TRBJ2-5; 7 bases line up with TRBD2. V gave up 7 bases and J gave up 4 bases; unmatched junction bases: 6. Germline CDR1 is WSHSY and CDR2 is SAAADI. CDR3 length equals 13 residues.

The J gene is TRBJ1-1, the V gene TRBV11-2, with 7 bases aligning to TRBD1. Germline V CDR1 and CDR2: SGHAT, FQNNGV. Trimming at V came to 3 bases and at J to 2 bases, leaving 9 bases not matched to a gene. This CDR3 region has 16 residues. CDR3 residues: CASSLTRQGGNTEAFF. The CDR3 region has the DNA TGTGCCAGCAGCTTGACTAGACAGGGCGGCAACACTGAAGCTTTCTTT.

The chain is built from TRBV5-1 and TRBJ2-7, with 7 bases matching TRBD2. The trim removed 4 bases at V and 0 bases at J, leaving 7 bases unmatched. This CDR3 region has 15 residues. Germline V lookup: CDR1 SGHRS, CDR2 YFSETQ. Here the CDR3 DNA reads TGCGCCAGCAGCCCACGGGGGGAAGACTCCTACGAGCAGTACTTC. Amino acid sequence: CASSPRGEDSYEQYF.

The sample holds one count of this clone. The chain has TRBV6-1 and TRBJ1-3; no reliable D call. In germline, CDR1 is MNHNS, CDR2 SASEGT. The CDR3 has 15 amino acids. V dropped 7 bases and J dropped 4 bases, with 17 bases sitting between them. Written as DNA, the CDR3 is TGTGCCAGCACCGAGACTTTCCTAGGGGGAAACACCATATATTTT. It is translated as CASTETFLGGNTIYF.

The genes are TRBV6-6 and TRBJ2-1, with TRBD2 matching 11 bases. Per the germline V gene, CDR1 is MNHNY and CDR2 is SVGAGI (reference sequence). The CDR3 has 13 residues. V lost 4 bases and J lost 15; bases outside the gene matches: 8. The CDR3 sequence: CASSSLAGGFLFF. CDR3 sequence (DNA): TGTGCCAGCAGTTCTCTAGCGGGAGGATTTCTGTTCTTC.

The chain carries TRBV7-2 and TRBJ1-2; D call uncertain. CDR1 is SGHTA and CDR2 is FQGNSA in the germline V gene. V was pared by 3 bases and J by 7 bases, with 24 bases between. CDR3 length: 17 amino acids. CDR3 protein: CASSFTELLVGGSGYTF. The CDR3, as DNA: TGTGCCAGCAGCTTCACCGAATTATTGGTCGGTGGCTCTGGCTACACCTTC.